Listed below are T cell receptor beta chains from one sample, sequenced in a study of blood T cell repertoires in COVID-19. Data came from immunoSEQ multiplex PCR; TCRdb stores just in-frame clones and leaves some out. The profile covers 330,000 or so clones, with roughly 90% appearing a single time and around 8.9% taken by the ten largest. Sequencing was done on a sample of peripheral blood. All receptors come from a man aged 25-40 years with COVID-19, enrolled during active disease. CDR3s include the opening cysteine and the closing phenylalanine or tryptophan. A D gene is named only where the DNA matches it firmly. Clone size, where shown, is once, few, many, or a class for clones that have expanded.

size | J | D | V | DNA | CDR3
- | TRBJ2-7 | TRBD1 | TRBV9 | TGTGCCAGCAGCGTACTACCGGGACAGGGGACCTACGAGCAGTACTTC | CASSVLPGQGTYEQYF
- | TRBJ2-1 | TRBD1 | TRBV27 | TGTGCCAGCAGTTTCGAGACAGGGGGCAACAATGAGCAGTTCTTC | CASSFETGGNNEQFF
- | TRBJ2-7 | - | TRBV7-8 | TGTGCCAGCAGCTTAAGGACAGCGTCCTACGAGCAGTACTTC | CASSLRTASYEQYF
- | TRBJ2-7 | - | TRBV27 | TGTGCCAGCAGTGGAGGGGGCCTCCACGAGCAGTACTTC | CASSGGGLHEQYF
- | TRBJ2-2 | TRBD2 | TRBV29-1 | TGCAGCGTCCCCGGGACTAGCGGGGGTGGTACCGGGGAGCTGTTTTTT | CSVPGTSGGGTGELFF
- | TRBJ1-4 | TRBD1 | TRBV29-1 | TGCAGCGTGGCCGGGACAGGGTTAAATGAAAAACTGTTTTTT | CSVAGTGLNEKLFF
few | TRBJ1-5 | TRBD1 | TRBV30 | TGTGCCTGGAGTGTACCGGACAGGGCTAGGCAGCCCCAGCATTTT | CAWSVPDRARQPQHF
- | TRBJ2-3 | - | TRBV27 | TGTGCCAGCAGCCCCAGGGCATCCAACACAGATACGCAGTATTTT | CASSPRASNTDTQYF
- | TRBJ1-6 | TRBD1 | TRBV28 | TGTGCCAGCACCCCGGGACAGGAGAATTCACCCCTCCACTTT | CASTPGQENSPLHF
- | TRBJ1-2 | TRBD1 | TRBV4-3 | TGCGCCAGCAGCCCCCAGACAGGGGCCTATGGCTACACCTTC | CASSPQTGAYGYTF
- | TRBJ2-3 | - | TRBV5-1 | TGCGCCAGCAGCTTGGAGTGGGGCCAAGATACGCAGTATTTT | CASSLEWGQDTQYF
- | TRBJ2-7 | - | TRBV7-2 | TGTGCCAGCAGCTTAGCGTCAACGGGGGTCCACGAGCAGTACTTC | CASSLASTGVHEQYF
- | TRBJ2-5 | - | TRBV19 | TGTGCCAGTAGTACCCCAACTCCAGGGTTACAAGAGACCCAGTACTTC | CASSTPTPGLQETQYF
- | TRBJ1-2 | TRBD1 | TRBV3-1/TRBV3-2 | TGTGCCAGCAGCCAAAGGGGGCGCAGGGCACGATATGGCTACACCTTC | CASSQRGRRARYGYTF
- | TRBJ2-7 | TRBD2 | TRBV28 | TGTGCCAGCATGACTAGCGGGAGTATAATCTACGAGCAGTACTTC | CASMTSGSIIYEQYF
- | TRBJ1-4 | - | TRBV6-5 | TGTGCCAGCAGTCTCGGTGGTAGAGGTGAAAAACTGTTTTTT | CASSLGGRGEKLFF
- | TRBJ2-3 | - | TRBV5-1 | TGCGCCAGCAGCTTGAATCCGGGGATCACAGATACGCAGTATTTT | CASSLNPGITDTQYF
- | TRBJ2-7 | TRBD2 | TRBV7-3 | TGTGCCAGCAGCTTAAATTGGCAGGGAGGGTACGAGCAGTACTTC | CASSLNWQGGYEQYF
- | TRBJ1-5 | TRBD1 | TRBV12-5 | TGTGCTAGTGGTTTGGGGGCCGGGACAGGGTTCAATCAGCCCCAGCATTTT | CASGLGAGTGFNQPQHF
- | TRBJ2-1 | TRBD2 | TRBV28 | TGTGCCAGCAGTTTATCACTAGCGGGAGGCTACAATGAGCAGTTCTTC | CASSLSLAGGYNEQFF
- | TRBJ1-4 | TRBD1 | TRBV25-1 | TGTGCCAGCAGTCCCGGGACAGGGGCCATCAATGAAAAACTGTTTTTT | CASSPGTGAINEKLFF
few | TRBJ2-6 | - | TRBV7-6 | TGTGCCAGCAGCTTAGCGCACGGCAGGGCCTTCTCTGGGGCCAACGTCCTGACTTTC | CASSLAHGRAFSGANVLTF
many | TRBJ2-1 | - | TRBV15 | TGTGCCACCAGCAGAGGAGGACTTTACAATGAGCAGTTCTTC | CATSRGGLYNEQFF
- | TRBJ1-5 | TRBD1 | TRBV19 | TGTGCCAGTATTCCCGACAGGGGCGCTAATCAGCCCCAGCATTTT | CASIPDRGANQPQHF
- | TRBJ1-1 | - | TRBV19 | TGTGCCAGTAGTTCAGCGGACAGCGTCATGAACACTGAAGCTTTCTTT | CASSSADSVMNTEAFF
- | TRBJ1-6 | - | TRBV5-5 | TGTGCCAGCAGCTTCGGACAGATGAATTCACCCCTCCACTTT | CASSFGQMNSPLHF
- | TRBJ1-2 | - | TRBV19 | TGTGCCAGTAGTATAGCCGAAGTGAGGCCCTTATATGGCTACACCTTC | CASSIAEVRPLYGYTF
- | TRBJ2-1 | TRBD2 | TRBV7-9 | TGTGCCAGCAGCTTTCTCCGGACTAGCGGGAGCTCCTACAATGAGCAGTTCTTC | CASSFLRTSGSSYNEQFF
- | TRBJ2-5 | - | TRBV15 | TGTGCCACCAGCAGAAAAAGGGGACAAGAGACCCAGTACTTC | CATSRKRGQETQYF
few | TRBJ1-1 | - | TRBV6-2/TRBV6-3 | TGTGCCAGCAGTTACAGGGGGAACACTGAAGCTTTCTTT | CASSYRGNTEAFF
- | TRBJ2-7 | TRBD2 | TRBV6-6 | TGTGCCAGCAGTCCGAGGGCTAGCGGGAGTTTCGCCTACGAGCAGTACTTC | CASSPRASGSFAYEQYF
- | TRBJ1-5 | - | TRBV5-6 | TGTGCCAGCAGCTTGTACAGGGCTTACGGTCAGCCCCAGCATTTT | CASSLYRAYGQPQHF
- | TRBJ2-7 | - | TRBV5-1 | TGCGCCAGCAGCCCGGGTCTCCCCACGACGTATTCCTACGAGCAGTACTTC | CASSPGLPTTYSYEQYF
- | TRBJ2-7 | TRBD1 | TRBV4-1 | TGCGCCAGCAGCCACACCGGACAGGGTAAATCTCTCTACGAGCAGTACTTC | CASSHTGQGKSLYEQYF
- | TRBJ1-2 | - | TRBV6-4 | TGTGCCAGCAGTAGGACCGGGGGGAACTATGGCTACACCTTC | CASSRTGGNYGYTF
- | TRBJ2-2 | - | TRBV25-1 | TGTGCCAGCAGTGACCTCGGACAGACGAACACCGGGGAGCTGTTTTTT | CASSDLGQTNTGELFF
- | TRBJ2-2 | - | TRBV3-1/TRBV3-2 | TGTGCCAGCAGCCAAGTGACGGGGACCGGGGAGCTGTTTTTT | CASSQVTGTGELFF
- | TRBJ1-6 | - | TRBV10-3 | TGTGCCATCAGCGAGGACATAAATAATTCACCCCTCCACTTT | CAISEDINNSPLHF
- | TRBJ2-1 | TRBD1 | TRBV7-9 | TGTGCCAGCAGAGACCCTGACAGGGAAAATGAGCAGTTCTTC | CASRDPDRENEQFF
once | TRBJ1-3 | - | TRBV4-2 | TGTGCCAGCAGCCAAGATAGGAGTCGGGGAAACACCATATATTTT | CASSQDRSRGNTIYF
once | TRBJ2-3 | TRBD1 | TRBV2 | TGTGCCAGCAGGGCCCAACAGGGGTCAGATACGCAGTATTTT | CASRAQQGSDTQYF
- | TRBJ2-7 | TRBD2 | TRBV5-1 | TGCGCCAGCAGCCCGGCGGGGGGCTCCGAGCAGTACTTC | CASSPAGGSEQYF
- | TRBJ1-1 | TRBD1 | TRBV28 | TGTGCCAGCAGTTTAGGGACAGGGGTTACTGAAGCTTTCTTT | CASSLGTGVTEAFF
- | TRBJ1-6 | TRBD1 | TRBV28 | TGTGCCAGCAGTTTAGGGGCGACAGGGGATCATTCACCCCTCCACTTT | CASSLGATGDHSPLHF
- | TRBJ1-5 | TRBD1 | TRBV3-1/TRBV3-2 | TGTGCCAGCAGCCAAGATGGGACAGGGCCAATGCGTCAGCCCCAGCATTTT | CASSQDGTGPMRQPQHF
- | TRBJ1-1 | - | TRBV27 | TGTGCCAGCAGTTTATCATACACGAACACTGAAGCTTTCTTT | CASSLSYTNTEAFF
- | TRBJ2-3 | - | TRBV11-2 | TGTGCCAGCAGCTTGGGAGCGAGCACAGATACGCAGTATTTT | CASSLGASTDTQYF
- | TRBJ2-5 | TRBD2 | TRBV9 | TGTGCCAGCAGCGTAGTCCCGGGAGGAGAGACCCAGTACTTC | CASSVVPGGETQYF
- | TRBJ2-5 | - | TRBV2 | TGTGCCAGCGGTTCCGGACAGACTCAAGAGACCCAGTACTTC | CASGSGQTQETQYF
- | TRBJ2-5 | - | TRBV5-1 | TGCGCCAGCAGGCCCGGGGGTCAAGGGACCCAGTACTTC | CASRPGGQGTQYF
- | TRBJ1-3 | - | TRBV5-6 | TGTGCCAGCAGTCCCCCCGCCCCAGTGTCCTCGAGAAACACCATATATTTT | CASSPPAPVSSRNTIYF
- | TRBJ2-5 | - | TRBV11-2 | TGTGCCAGCAGCTTAGTCGGAGAGACCCAGTACTTC | CASSLVGETQYF
- | TRBJ2-7 | TRBD2 | TRBV18 | TGTGCCAGCTCACGGATAACTAGCGGGGGGTCCTACGAGCAGTACTTC | CASSRITSGGSYEQYF